This TCR beta chain emerged from a study of vaccination effects on CD4 cells after COVID-19. Expansion of antigen-specific CD4+ T cells with viral peptide pools was carried out by the ViraFEST assay before sequencing. Culture lasted about nine days before CD4+ T cell isolation. The person was diagnosed with PCR-confirmed SARS-CoV-2 infection between March and December 2020. This clone was detected only once. Its antigen is as yet unknown. Only in-frame clones appear in the TCRdb table, and some are missing; sequencing was by immunoSEQ multiplex PCR. The sample holds around 25,000 clones; 65% to 75% are singletons and the top ten take around 20%. CDR3 length: 15 residues. CDR1 is PRHDT, CDR2 FYEKMQ, per germline (reference sequence). Trimming stripped 2 bases from V and 4 bases from J, with 14 bases between.

The source is a human donor who had a prior SARS-CoV-2 infection. The chain combines TRBV13 with TRBJ1-1, with D possibly being TRBD1 (6 bases). This material consisted of CD4+ T cells from PBMCs cultured with SARS-CoV-2 spike peptides, taken before COVID-19 vaccination. CDR3 DNA: TGTGCCAGCAGCTTAAGAACCAGACAGGTCACTGAAGCTTTCTTT. It codes for CASSLRTRQVTEAFF.